The 5 T cell receptor beta chains reported below all come from one sample, sequenced in a study of T cell responses to AZD1222 COVID-19 vaccine. Data came from immunoSEQ multiplex PCR; TCRdb stores just in-frame clones and leaves some out. The table has around 150,000 clones, about 94% seen once. The starting material was peripheral blood, obtained 28 days after the second AZD1222 dose. The receptors were sampled from an adult who received the AZD1222 COVID-19 vaccine.

The chain carries TRBV6-5 and TRBJ2-3, with D possibly matching TRBD1 (5 bases). The CDR3 sequence is 16 residues long. Germline CDR1 MNHEY, CDR2 SVGAGI. V lost 4 bases and J 4 bases, leaving 18 bases between the germline ends. CDR3 amino acids: CASSSDSPVLPDTQYF. The CDR3, as DNA: TGTGCCAGCAGTTCTGACAGTCCTGTCCTTCCAGATACGCAGTATTTT.

This clone has only one observation. V gene TRBV3-1 (or the pseudogene TRBV3-2) combines with J gene TRBJ1-1, with D perhaps matching TRBD1 (5 bases). Germline V gene lookup returns CDR1 LGHDT and CDR2 YNNKEL (reference sequence). CDR3 size: 14 residues. Trimming left V 4 bases short and J 1 base short, with 10 bases between. The CDR3 here is CASSRNRQNTEAFF. CDR3 coding DNA: TGTGCCAGCAGCCGGAACAGGCAGAACACTGAAGCTTTCTTT.

This rearrangement joins TRBV6-2 or TRBV6-3 to TRBJ2-1; no definite D call. Germline V CDR1 and CDR2: MNHEY, SVGEGT. The CDR3 has 12 residues. Trimming removed 4 bases from V and 6 bases from J, with 7 bases in between. Here the CDR3 DNA reads TGTGCCAGCAGTTTAGGCTTCAATGAGCAGTTCTTC. It is translated as CASSLGFNEQFF.

The chain employs TRBV7-2 and TRBJ2-7; 7 bases map to TRBD1. Germline V lookup: CDR1 SGHTA, CDR2 FQGNSA. V was clipped by 5 bases and J by 3 bases; unmatched bases: 7. The CDR3 covers 14 residues. The CDR3 DNA is TGTGCCAGCAGCCTTAGACAGGGCTACTACGAGCAGTACTTC. Protein: CASSLRQGYYEQYF.

This clone was detected only once. The V gene is TRBV5-6, the J gene TRBJ1-5, with no clear D. Germline V gene sequence: CDR1 SGHDT, CDR2 YYEEEE. This CDR3 is 13 amino acids long. Trimming cost V 4 bases and J 5 bases, with 10 bases left between them. The CDR3 sequence: CASSGSPDQPQHF. The CDR3 DNA is TGTGCCAGCAGCGGGTCCCCCGATCAGCCCCAGCATTTT.